The rows below give T cell receptor beta chains drawn from one sample of a study of high-grade serous ovarian cancer treatment subgroups. TCRdb's copy holds only in-frame clones and misses some; the assay was immunoSEQ multiplex PCR. There are some 3,300 clones in the sample; under 70% occur only once, and less than 15% lies in the top ten. Input material: tumor tissue. The receptor source for this set is a human donor with high-grade serous ovarian cancer. Both conserved end residues are trimmed from each CDR3. D genes are given only for firm matches.

j_call d_call v_call cdr3_aa
TRBJ2-1 - TRBV11-2 ASSLLEVYNEQF
TRBJ1-3 - TRBV11-2 ASSLGQLDGTIY
TRBJ1-2 TRBD1 TRBV10-2 ASWDRDRAFYGYT
TRBJ1-2 - TRBV29-1 SAREAGGGHGYT
TRBJ1-6 - TRBV28 ASSRGQVIYNSPLH
TRBJ1-4 - TRBV9 ASSPPWSEKLF
TRBJ1-1 TRBD1 TRBV6-6 ASSRTGGNTEAF
TRBJ2-3 - TRBV5-4 ASSPIPRNTDTQY
TRBJ2-5 - TRBV7-2 ASSFGGTGETQY
TRBJ1-4 - TRBV5-4 ASSLVPNEKLF
TRBJ1-1 - TRBV7-8 ASSSLLSNTEAF
TRBJ1-2 TRBD1 TRBV6-5 ASSFGQGPLYGYT
TRBJ2-3 - TRBV18 ASSEIRKASDTQY
TRBJ1-6 - TRBV28 ASSRPDRLVTPLH
TRBJ1-4 - TRBV5-1 ASSLGGREEKLF
TRBJ2-5 - TRBV5-5 ASSLGGRGTVETQY